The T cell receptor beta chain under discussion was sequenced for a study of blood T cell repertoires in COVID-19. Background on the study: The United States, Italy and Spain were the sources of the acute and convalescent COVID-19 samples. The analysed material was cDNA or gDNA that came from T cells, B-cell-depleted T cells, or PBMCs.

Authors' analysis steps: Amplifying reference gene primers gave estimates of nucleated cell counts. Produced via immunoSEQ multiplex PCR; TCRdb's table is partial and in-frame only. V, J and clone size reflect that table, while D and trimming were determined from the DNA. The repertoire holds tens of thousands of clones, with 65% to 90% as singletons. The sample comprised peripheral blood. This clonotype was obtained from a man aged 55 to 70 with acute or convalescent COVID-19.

The CDR3 protein is CAISSTGTSGRDRVGYEQFF. The DNA for the CDR3 is TGTGCCATCAGTTCTACCGGGACTAGCGGGAGAGATAGGGTGGGCTATGAGCAGTTCTTC. The V gene is TRBV10-3, the J gene TRBJ2-1; 14 bases are a match to TRBD2. This CDR3 region has 20 residues. CDR1 is ENHRY and CDR2 is SYGVKD in the germline V gene. Losses at the gene ends were 5 bases for V and 8 bases for J; bases not matched to a gene: 20.